The clone carrying this TCR beta chain has only a few counts. Its antigen is unknown. The data originate from a study of response to subunit inactivated influenza vaccine. Study-level points and caveats: Only a handful of new T cells, the authors suggested, are recruited with each seasonal influenza vaccination.

The CDR3 is 16 amino acids. V trimming: 4 bases; J trimming: 2 bases; junction bases outside the gene matches: 8. In germline, CDR1 is DFQATT, CDR2 SNEGSKA (reference sequence). TCRdb ran MiXCR on the RT-PCR reads and lists one entry per CDR3 protein. The sample has roughly 500,000 distinct CDR3 sequences, approximately 15% seen once. Specimen: CD4+ T cells sorted from PBMCs, collected around 25 months after vaccination. V is TRBV20-1 and J is TRBJ2-5, with TRBD2 matching 12 bases. The sequence came from a man aged 45-69 years who received an inactivated influenza vaccine. This chain's CDR3 is CSATVTSGGQQETQYF. As DNA, the CDR3 is TGCAGTGCTACCGTGACTAGCGGGGGACAACAAGAGACCCAGTACTTC.